This T cell receptor (beta chain) was sequenced for a study of vaccination and CD4 T cells after COVID-19. The Oncomine TCR Beta short-read assay sequenced DNA from cultured CD4+ T cells. TCRdb reprocessed the PCR reads via MiXCR and lists one record per CDR3 protein. The sample shows 15,000 or so distinct CDR3 sequences, 40% to 55% of them seen only once. Treatment denoted: approximately 10-day PBMC culture with coronavirus spike peptide pools or control peptides (ViraFEST assay). Culture of approximately 2 million PBMCs per well took place with about 10 IU/ml IL-2 and 9 to 10 ug/ml peptide pools. With regard to this clonotype: The antigen remains unidentified.

The length of the CDR3 is 15 residues. With V trimmed by 7 bases and J by 2 bases, 7 bases remained unmatched. Germline V lookup: CDR1 MNHNS, CDR2 SASEGT. The chain links TRBV6-1 to TRBJ2-5; TRBD2 aligns across 10 bases. The sequenced sample was CD4+ T cells from blood, cultured in vitro, obtained before SARS-CoV-2 vaccination. The receptor was derived from a human donor who received a COVID-19 vaccine. The CDR3 nucleotides are TGTGCCAGCACTCAGCAGCGGGGGGGGCAAGAGACCCAGTACTTC. It is translated as CASTQQRGGQETQYF.